This TCR beta chain was sequenced for a study of post-analysis software for immune sequencing data. The germline V and J ends were trimmed by 5 bases and 8 bases, with 22 bases remaining between them. There are 15 residues in the CDR3. Germline CDR1 reads SGDLS; CDR2 reads YYNGEE. Study-level points and caveats: In patients, TRBV5-6, TRBV5-1 and TRBV20-1 belonged to four or five TRBV segments found more frequently than in controls.

Each TCR beta cDNA library carried unique molecular identifiers. From the PCR reads, TCRdb called clonotypes with MiXCR, one entry per CDR3 protein. Of about half a million distinct CDR3 sequences detected, approximately 31% appear once; the ten largest clones hold 4.5% to 7.5%. This clonotype has more than one count but fewer than ten. The antigen remains unidentified. The chain combines TRBV9 with TRBJ1-2; the D gene is possibly TRBD1 (5 bases). Sequencing was carried out using blood. The sequence derives from a girl younger than 18 with multiple sclerosis. CDR3 sequence reads: CASSNDRGLSRGYTF. CDR3 nucleotides: TGTGCCAGCAGTAACGACCGGGGCCTATCCCGAGGCTACACCTTC.